This T cell receptor beta chain was sequenced for a study of T cells after yellow fever vaccination. Findings of the study overall: Though weaker, the secondary response peaked faster, on day 5 versus 15. The CD4 and CD8 compartments had a small share of their clonotypes in common. Post-booster samples contained most primary-vaccination clones (nearly 98% CD4, around 88% CD8).

The authors made TCR cDNA by 5'RACE template switching, adding a universal primer site and UMIs. TCRdb fed the 5' RACE reads into MiXCR, producing one record per CDR3 protein. The sample has some 420,000 distinct CDR3 sequences, 18% seen once; the top ten hold roughly a sixth. Trimming removed 5 bases from V and 11 bases from J, with 18 bases in between. CDR3 length: 13 amino acids. Germline assignment: CDR1 SGHTA and CDR2 FQGNSA. A few counts support this clonotype. Its antigen is not identified. The sample consisted of PBMCs, taken before the yellow fever booster vaccination. The chain is built from TRBV7-2 and TRBJ1-1; D is unclear. The TCR comes from a man between 18 and 29 years old who received the YFV17D yellow fever vaccine. CDR3 bases: TGTGCCAGCAGCCTCGGCCTTAAAATGGGGGCTTTCTTT. As protein: CASSLGLKMGAFF.